This entry features one T cell receptor (beta chain) sequence. What it recognizes is unknown. Trimming cost V 0 bases and J 3 bases, with 15 bases left between them. Germline lookup yields CDR1 SGHDT and CDR2 YYEEEE. This CDR3 has 16 amino acids. Focal radiation plus CTLA-4 blockade with ipilimumab was given to patients with chemo-refractory metastatic non-small-cell lung cancer. This sample stems from a study of radiotherapy plus CTLA-4 blockade in lung cancer. Background on the study: With roughly 28% of patients having disease control, objective responses were seen in roughly 19%. Study-wide results and limits: Early blood T cell clone dynamics, with interferon-beta, were reported to best predict response. TCR clones of tumor origin grew in blood after radiotherapy plus ipilimumab.

Profiled with immunoSEQ multiplex PCR; TCRdb holds only in-frame clones, not every one. The sample lists over 85,000 clones, 88% occurring once. The chain is built from TRBV5-6 and TRBJ1-1, with D hard to call. The sequence was collected from a human donor with non-small cell lung cancer that progressed on radiotherapy plus ipilimumab. Sequenced here: peripheral blood, sampled from a patient treated with radiotherapy plus ipilimumab. The CDR3 bases are TGTGCCAGCAGCTTGGCCGTCGATGGCGTGGACACTGAAGCTTTCTTT. Translation gives CASSLAVDGVDTEAFF.